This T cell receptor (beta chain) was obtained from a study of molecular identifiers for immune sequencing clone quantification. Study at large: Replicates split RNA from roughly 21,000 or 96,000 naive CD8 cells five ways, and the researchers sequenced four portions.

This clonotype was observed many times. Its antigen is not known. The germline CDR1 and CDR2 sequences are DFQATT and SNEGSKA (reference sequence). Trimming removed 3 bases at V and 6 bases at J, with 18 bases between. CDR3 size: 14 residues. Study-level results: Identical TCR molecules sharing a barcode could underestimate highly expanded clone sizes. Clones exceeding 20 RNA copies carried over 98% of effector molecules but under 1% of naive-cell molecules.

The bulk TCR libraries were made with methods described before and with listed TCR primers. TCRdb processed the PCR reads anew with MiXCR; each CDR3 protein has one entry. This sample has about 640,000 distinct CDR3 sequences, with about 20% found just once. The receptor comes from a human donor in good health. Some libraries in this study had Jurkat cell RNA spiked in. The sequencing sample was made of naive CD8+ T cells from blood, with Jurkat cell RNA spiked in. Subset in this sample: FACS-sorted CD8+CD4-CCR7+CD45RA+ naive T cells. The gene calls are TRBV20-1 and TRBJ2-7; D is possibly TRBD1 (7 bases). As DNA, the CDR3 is TGCAGTGCTAGCTTGACAGGGAGGATGGGCGAGCAGTACTTC. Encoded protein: CSASLTGRMGEQYF.